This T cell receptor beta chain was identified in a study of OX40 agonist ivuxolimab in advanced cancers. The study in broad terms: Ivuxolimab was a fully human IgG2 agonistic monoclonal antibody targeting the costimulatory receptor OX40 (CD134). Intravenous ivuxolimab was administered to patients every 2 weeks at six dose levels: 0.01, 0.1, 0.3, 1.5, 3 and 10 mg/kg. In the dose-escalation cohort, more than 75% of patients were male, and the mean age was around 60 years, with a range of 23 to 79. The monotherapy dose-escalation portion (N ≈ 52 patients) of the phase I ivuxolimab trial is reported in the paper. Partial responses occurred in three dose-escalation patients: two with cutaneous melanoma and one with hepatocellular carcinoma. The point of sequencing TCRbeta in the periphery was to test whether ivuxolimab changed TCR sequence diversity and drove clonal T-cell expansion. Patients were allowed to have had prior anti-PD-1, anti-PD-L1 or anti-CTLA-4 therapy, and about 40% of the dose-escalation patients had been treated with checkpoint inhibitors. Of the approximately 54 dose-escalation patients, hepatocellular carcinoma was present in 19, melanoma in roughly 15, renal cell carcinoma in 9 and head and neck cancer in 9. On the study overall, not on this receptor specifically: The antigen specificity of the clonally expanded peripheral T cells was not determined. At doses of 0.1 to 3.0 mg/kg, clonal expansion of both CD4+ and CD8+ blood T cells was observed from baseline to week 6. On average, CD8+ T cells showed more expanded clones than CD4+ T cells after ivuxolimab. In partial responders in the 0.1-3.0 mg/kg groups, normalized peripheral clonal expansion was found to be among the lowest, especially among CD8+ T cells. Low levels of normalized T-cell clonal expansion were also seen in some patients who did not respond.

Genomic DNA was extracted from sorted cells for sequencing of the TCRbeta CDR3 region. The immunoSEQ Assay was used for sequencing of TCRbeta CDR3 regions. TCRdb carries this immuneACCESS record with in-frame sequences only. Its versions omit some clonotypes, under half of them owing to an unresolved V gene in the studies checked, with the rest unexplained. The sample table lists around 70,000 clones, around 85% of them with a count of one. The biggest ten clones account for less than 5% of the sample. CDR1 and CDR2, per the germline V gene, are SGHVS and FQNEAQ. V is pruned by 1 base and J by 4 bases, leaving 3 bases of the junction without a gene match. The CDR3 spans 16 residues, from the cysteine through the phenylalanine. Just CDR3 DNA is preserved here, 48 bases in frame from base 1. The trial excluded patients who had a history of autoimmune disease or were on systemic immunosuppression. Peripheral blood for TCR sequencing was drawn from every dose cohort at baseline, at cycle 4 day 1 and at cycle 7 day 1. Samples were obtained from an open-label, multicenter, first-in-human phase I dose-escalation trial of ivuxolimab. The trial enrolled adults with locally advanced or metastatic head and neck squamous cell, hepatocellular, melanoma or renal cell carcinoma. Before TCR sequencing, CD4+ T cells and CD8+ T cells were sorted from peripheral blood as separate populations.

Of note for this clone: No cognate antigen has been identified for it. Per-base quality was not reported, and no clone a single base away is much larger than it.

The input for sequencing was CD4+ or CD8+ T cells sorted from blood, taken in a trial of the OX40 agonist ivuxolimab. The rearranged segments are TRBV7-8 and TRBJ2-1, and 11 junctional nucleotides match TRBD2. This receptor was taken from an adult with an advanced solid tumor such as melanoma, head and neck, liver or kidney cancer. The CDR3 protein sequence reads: CASSLVLAGGYNEQFF. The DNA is TGTGCCAGCAGCTTAGTTCTAGCGGGGGGATACAATGAGCAGTTCTTC. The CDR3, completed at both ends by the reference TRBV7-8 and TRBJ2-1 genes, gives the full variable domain GAGVSQSPRYKVAKRGQDVALRCDPISGHVSLFWYQQALGQGPEFLTYFQNEAQLDKSGLPSDRFFAERPEGSVSTLKIQRTQQEDSAVYLCASSLVLAGGYNEQFFGPGTRLTVL.